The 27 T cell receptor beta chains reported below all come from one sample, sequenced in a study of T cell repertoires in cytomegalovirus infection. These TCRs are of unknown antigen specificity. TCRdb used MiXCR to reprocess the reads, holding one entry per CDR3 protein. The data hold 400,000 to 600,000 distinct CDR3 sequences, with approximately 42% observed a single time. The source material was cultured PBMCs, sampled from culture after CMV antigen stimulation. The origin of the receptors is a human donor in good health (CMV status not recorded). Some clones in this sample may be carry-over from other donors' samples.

The CDR3 DNA reads TGCGCCAGCAGCCAAGATGAGTCGGCCCCTGTCTCCTACGAGCAGTACTTC. Translation gives CASSQDESAPVSYEQYF. The chain couples TRBV4-1 to TRBJ2-7; D not resolved. Trimming shortened V by 0 bases and J by 0 bases, and 15 bases separated the two germline ends. CDR3 length equals 17 residues. CDR1 MGHRA and CDR2 YSYEKL come from the germline V gene.

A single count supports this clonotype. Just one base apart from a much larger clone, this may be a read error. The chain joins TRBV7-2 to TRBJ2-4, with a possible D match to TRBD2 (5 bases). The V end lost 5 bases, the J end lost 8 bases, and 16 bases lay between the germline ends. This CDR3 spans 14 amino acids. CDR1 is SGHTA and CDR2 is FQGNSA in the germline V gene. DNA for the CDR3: TGTGCCAGCAGCCGGCCCGAACTAGTTGACATTCAGTACTTC. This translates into CASSRPELVDIQYF.

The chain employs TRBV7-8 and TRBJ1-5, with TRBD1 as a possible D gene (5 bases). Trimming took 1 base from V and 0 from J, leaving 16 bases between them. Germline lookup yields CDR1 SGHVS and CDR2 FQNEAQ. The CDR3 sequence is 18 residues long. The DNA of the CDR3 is TGTGCCAGCAGCTTAGAAGCAGGGCGAGGCTATAGCAATCAGCCCCAGCATTTT. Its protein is CASSLEAGRGYSNQPQHF.

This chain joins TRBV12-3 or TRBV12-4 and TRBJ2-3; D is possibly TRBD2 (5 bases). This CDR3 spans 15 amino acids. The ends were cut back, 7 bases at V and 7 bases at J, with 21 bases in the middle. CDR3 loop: CASTKDDRPSNTQYF. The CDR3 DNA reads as TGTGCCAGCACAAAGGATGATAGACCTAGCAATACGCAGTATTTT.

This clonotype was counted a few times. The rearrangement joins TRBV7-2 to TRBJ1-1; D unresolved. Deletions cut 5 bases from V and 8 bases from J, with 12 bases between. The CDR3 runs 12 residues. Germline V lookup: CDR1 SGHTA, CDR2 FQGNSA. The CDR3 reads CASSPLLREAFF. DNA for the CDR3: TGTGCCAGCAGCCCCCTCCTAAGGGAAGCTTTCTTT. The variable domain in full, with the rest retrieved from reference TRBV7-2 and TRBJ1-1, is GAGVSQSPSNKVTEKGKDVELRCDPISGHTALYWYRQSLGQGLEFLIYFQGNSAPDKSGLPSDRFSAERTGGSVSTLTIQRTQQEDSAVYLCASSPLLREAFFGQGTRLTVV.

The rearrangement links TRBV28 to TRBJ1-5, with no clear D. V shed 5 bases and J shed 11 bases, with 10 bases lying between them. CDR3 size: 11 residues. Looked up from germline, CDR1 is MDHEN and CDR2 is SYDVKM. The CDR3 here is CASSPGPTQHF. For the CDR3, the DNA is TGTGCCAGCAGTCCCGGACCGACCCAGCATTTT.

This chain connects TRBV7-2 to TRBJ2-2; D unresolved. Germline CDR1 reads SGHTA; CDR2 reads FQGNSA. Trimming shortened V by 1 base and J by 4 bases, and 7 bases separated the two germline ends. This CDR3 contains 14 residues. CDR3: CASSLGYATGELFF. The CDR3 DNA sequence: TGTGCCAGCAGCTTAGGCTATGCCACCGGGGAGCTGTTTTTT.

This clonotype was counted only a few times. The CDR3 here is CASSFGTTDTEAFF. The CDR3 DNA follows: TGTGCCAGCAGCTTTGGGACGACGGACACTGAAGCTTTCTTT. The chain recombines TRBV7-9 with TRBJ1-1, with D possibly TRBD1 on 5 matching bases. V was pared by 3 bases and J by 3 bases, with 11 bases between. Per germline, CDR1 SEHNR and CDR2 FQNEAQ (reference sequence). The CDR3 contains 14 residues.

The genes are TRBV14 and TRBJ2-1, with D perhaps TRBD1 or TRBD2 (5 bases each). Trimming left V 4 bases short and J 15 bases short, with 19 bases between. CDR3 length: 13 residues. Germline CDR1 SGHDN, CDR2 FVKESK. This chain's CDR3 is CASSPLGDPLPFF. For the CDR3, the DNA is TGTGCCAGCAGCCCTCTCGGGGACCCTCTACCGTTCTTC.

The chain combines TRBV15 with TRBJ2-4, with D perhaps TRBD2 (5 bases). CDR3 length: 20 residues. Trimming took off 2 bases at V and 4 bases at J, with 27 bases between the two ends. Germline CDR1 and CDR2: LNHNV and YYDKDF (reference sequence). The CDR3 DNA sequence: TGTGCCACCAGCAGACCAAGGCCCGGTCGAGGGTGGAGCAATAAAAACATTCAGTACTTC. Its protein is CATSRPRPGRGWSNKNIQYF.

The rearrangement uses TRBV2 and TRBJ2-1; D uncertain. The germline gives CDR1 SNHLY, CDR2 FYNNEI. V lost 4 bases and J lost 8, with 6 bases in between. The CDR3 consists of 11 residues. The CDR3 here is CASSVYDEQFF. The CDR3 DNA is TGTGCCAGCAGTGTTTACGATGAGCAGTTCTTC.

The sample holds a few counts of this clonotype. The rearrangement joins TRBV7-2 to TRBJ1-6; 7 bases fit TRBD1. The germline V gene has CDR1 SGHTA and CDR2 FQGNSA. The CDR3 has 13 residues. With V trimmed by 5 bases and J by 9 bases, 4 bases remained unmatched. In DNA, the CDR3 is TGTGCCAGCAGCAATCCAGGGGGTTCACCCCTCCACTTT. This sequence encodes CASSNPGGSPLHF.

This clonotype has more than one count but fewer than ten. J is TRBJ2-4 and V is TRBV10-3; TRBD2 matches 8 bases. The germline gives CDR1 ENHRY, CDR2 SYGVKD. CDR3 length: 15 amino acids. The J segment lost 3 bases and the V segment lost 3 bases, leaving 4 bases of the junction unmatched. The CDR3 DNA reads TGTGCCATCAGTGACGACCTAGCGGGCAAAAACATTCAGTACTTC. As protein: CAISDDLAGKNIQYF.

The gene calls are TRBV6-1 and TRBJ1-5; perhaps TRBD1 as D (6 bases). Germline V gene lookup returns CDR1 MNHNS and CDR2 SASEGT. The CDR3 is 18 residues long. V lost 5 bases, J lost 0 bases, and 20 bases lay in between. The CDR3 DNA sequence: TGTGCCAGCAGTCACCCTTTGGGGGCCCAATATAGCAATCAGCCCCAGCATTTT. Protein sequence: CASSHPLGAQYSNQPQHF.

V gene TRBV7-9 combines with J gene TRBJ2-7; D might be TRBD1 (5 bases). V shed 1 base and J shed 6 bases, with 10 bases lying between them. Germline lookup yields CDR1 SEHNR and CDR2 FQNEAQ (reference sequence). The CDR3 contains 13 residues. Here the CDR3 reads CASSLEGFLEQYF. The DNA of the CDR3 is TGTGCCAGCAGCTTAGAGGGGTTTCTCGAGCAGTACTTC.

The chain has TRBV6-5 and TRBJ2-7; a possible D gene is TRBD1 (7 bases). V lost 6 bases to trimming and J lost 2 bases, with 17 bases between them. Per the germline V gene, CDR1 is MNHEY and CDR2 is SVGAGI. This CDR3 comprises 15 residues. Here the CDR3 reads CASRTSGRGAYEQYF. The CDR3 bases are TGTGCCAGCAGAACCTCCGGCAGGGGGGCCTACGAGCAGTACTTC.

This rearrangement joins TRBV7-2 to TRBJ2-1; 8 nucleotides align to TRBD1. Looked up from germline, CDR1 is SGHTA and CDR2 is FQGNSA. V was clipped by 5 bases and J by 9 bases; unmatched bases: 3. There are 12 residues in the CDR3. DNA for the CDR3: TGTGCCAGCAGCAATACAGGGGGTGAGCAGTTCTTC. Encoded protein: CASSNTGGEQFF.

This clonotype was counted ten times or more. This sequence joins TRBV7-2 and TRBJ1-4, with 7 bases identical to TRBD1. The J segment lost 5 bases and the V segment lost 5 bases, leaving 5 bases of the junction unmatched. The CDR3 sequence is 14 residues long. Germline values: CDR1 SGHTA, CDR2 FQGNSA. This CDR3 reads CASSPTGVNEKLFF. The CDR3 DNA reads TGTGCCAGCAGCCCCACAGGGGTGAATGAAAAACTGTTTTTT.

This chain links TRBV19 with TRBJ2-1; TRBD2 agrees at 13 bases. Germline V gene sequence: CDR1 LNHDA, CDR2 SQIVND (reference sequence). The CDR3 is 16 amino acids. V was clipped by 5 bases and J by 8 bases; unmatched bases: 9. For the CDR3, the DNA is TGTGCCAGTAGTTCACAAATACTAGCGGGAGGGGATGAGCAGTTCTTC. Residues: CASSSQILAGGDEQFF.

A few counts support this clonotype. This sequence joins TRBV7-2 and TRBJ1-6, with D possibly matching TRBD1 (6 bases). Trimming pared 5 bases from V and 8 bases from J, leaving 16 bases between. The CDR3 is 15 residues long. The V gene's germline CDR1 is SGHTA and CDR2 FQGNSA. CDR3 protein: CASSPGGGADSPLHF. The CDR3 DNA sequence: TGTGCCAGCAGCCCGGGAGGGGGGGCTGATTCACCCCTCCACTTT.

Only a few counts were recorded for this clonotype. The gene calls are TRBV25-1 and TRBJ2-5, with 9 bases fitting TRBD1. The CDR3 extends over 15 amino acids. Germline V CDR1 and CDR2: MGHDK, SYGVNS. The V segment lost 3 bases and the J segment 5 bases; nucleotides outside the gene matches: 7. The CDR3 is CASSDWDRAPETQYF. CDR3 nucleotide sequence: TGTGCCAGCAGTGATTGGGACAGGGCCCCGGAGACCCAGTACTTC.

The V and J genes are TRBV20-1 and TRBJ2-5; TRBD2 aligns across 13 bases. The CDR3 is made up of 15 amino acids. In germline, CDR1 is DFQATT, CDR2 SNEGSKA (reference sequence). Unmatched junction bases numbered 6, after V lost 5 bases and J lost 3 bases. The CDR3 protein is CSAYSGTSGKETQYF. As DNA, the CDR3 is TGCAGTGCTTACTCCGGGACTAGCGGGAAAGAGACCCAGTACTTC.

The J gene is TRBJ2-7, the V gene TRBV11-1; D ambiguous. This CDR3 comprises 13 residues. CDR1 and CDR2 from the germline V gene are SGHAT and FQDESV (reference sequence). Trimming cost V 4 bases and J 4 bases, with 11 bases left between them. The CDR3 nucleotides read TGTGCCAGCAGCTCCTCAGCTGGATACGAGCAGTACTTC. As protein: CASSSSAGYEQYF. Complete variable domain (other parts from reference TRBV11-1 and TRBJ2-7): EAEVAQSPRYKITEKSQAVAFWCDPISGHATLYWYRQILGQGPELLVQFQDESVVDDSQLPKDRFSAERLKGVDSTLKIQPAELGDSAMYLCASSSSAGYEQYFGPGTRLTVT.

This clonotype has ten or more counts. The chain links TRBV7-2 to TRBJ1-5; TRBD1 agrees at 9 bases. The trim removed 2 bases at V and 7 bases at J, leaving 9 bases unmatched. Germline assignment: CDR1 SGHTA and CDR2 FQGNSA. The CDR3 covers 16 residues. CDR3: CASSLTGGAADQPQHF. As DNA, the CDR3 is TGTGCCAGCAGCTTAACAGGGGGCGCGGCGGACCAGCCCCAGCATTTT. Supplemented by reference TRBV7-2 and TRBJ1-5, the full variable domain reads GAGVSQSPSNKVTEKGKDVELRCDPISGHTALYWYRQSLGQGLEFLIYFQGNSAPDKSGLPSDRFSAERTGGSVSTLTIQRTQQEDSAVYLCASSLTGGAADQPQHFGDGTRLSIL.

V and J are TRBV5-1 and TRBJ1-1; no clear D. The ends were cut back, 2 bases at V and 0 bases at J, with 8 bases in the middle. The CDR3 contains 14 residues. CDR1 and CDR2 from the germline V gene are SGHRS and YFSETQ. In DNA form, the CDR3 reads TGCGCCAGCAGCTTTGGGGTATTGAACACTGAAGCTTTCTTT. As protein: CASSFGVLNTEAFF. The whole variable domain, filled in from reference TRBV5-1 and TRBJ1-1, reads KAGVTQTPRYLIKTRGQQVTLSCSPISGHRSVSWYQQTPGQGLQFLFEYFSETQRNKGNFPGRFSGRQFSNSRSEMNVSTLELGDSALYLCASSFGVLNTEAFFGQGTRLTVV.

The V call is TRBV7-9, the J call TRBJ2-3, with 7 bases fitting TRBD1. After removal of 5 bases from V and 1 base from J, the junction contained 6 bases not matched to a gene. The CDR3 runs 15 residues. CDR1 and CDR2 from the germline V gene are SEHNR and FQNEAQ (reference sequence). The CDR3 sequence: CASSTRDRRTDTQYF. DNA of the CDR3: TGTGCCAGCAGCACCCGGGACAGACGCACAGATACGCAGTATTTT.

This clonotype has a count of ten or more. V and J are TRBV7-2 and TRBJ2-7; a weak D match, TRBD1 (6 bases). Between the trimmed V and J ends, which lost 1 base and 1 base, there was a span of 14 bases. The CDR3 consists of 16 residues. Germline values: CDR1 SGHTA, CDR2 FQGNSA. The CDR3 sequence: CASSLGGDRQSYEQYF. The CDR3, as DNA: TGTGCCAGCAGCTTAGGCGGAGACAGGCAATCCTACGAGCAGTACTTC.